This paragraph reports one TCR beta chain. Per the germline V gene, CDR1 is LNHNV and CDR2 is YYDKDF (reference sequence). The germline V and J ends were trimmed by 5 bases and 5 bases, with 15 bases remaining between them. The CDR3 covers 15 residues. Time point meaning: after neoadjuvant nivolumab, at surgical resection. The method was immunoSEQ multiplex PCR; TCRdb's version includes in-frame clones alone and lacks a portion of them. This table has 11,000 to 15,000 clones, around 70% appearing once. The data stem from a study of neoadjuvant anti-PD-1 for oral cavity cancer. Specimen: PBMCs, collected after nivolumab (anti-PD-1) treatment. The rearrangement uses TRBV15 and TRBJ2-2, with D hard to call. The receptor was isolated from a person aged 35 to 85 with oral cavity squamous cell carcinoma. The CDR3 sequence: CATSLVLEPTGELFF. The DNA for the CDR3 is TGTGCCACCAGCTTAGTCCTTGAGCCGACCGGGGAGCTGTTTTTT.